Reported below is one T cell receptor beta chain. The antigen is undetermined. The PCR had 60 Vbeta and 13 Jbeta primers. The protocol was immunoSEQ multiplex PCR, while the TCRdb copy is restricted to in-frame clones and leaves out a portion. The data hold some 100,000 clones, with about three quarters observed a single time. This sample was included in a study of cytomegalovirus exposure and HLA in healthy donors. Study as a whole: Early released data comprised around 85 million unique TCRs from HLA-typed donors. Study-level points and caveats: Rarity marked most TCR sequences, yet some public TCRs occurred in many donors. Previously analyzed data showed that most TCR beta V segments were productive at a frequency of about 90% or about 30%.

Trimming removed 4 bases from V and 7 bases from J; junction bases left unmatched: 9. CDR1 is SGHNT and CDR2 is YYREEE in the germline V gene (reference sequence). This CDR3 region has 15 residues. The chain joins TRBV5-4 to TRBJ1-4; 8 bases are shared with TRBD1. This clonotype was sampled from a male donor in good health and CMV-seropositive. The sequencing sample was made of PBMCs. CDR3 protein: CASSPGQGGSEKLFF. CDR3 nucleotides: TGTGCCAGCAGCCCCGGACAGGGCGGGAGTGAAAAACTGTTTTTT.